The 7 T cell receptor beta chains below were found in one sample sequenced in a study of blood T cells in healthy people across ages. With a J-beta primer mix and a sample-barcoded 5' primer, a second PCR ran roughly 6 to 11 cycles. TCRdb re-derived calls from the 5' RACE reads in MiXCR, one entry per CDR3 protein. This repertoire shows 2 million or so distinct CDR3 sequences, roughly 50% found once; its top ten account for less than 2.5%. Sequenced: blood. The receptors shown here come from a woman between 35 and 50 years old in good health.

The J gene is TRBJ2-3, the V gene TRBV7-2, with D unresolved. The CDR3 sequence is 14 residues long. V shed 0 bases and J shed 4 bases, with 8 bases lying between them. The germline V gene encodes CDR1 SGHTA and CDR2 FQGNSA. The chain's CDR3 is CASSLADTSDTQYF. Here the CDR3 DNA reads TGTGCCAGCAGCTTAGCAGACACTTCAGATACGCAGTATTTT.

The chain has TRBV25-1 and TRBJ1-4; D is uncertain. Trimming left V 6 bases short and J 0 bases short, with 14 bases between. The germline V gene has CDR1 MGHDK and CDR2 SYGVNS. The CDR3 is 16 residues long. The CDR3 region is CASSLGAISTNEKLFF. The CDR3 bases are TGTGCCAGCAGCCTCGGAGCGATTTCAACTAATGAAAAACTGTTTTTT.

Comment on this clonotype: Relative to the germline gene, one junction end is altered; a read error may explain this. The chain couples TRBV6-5 to TRBJ2-5, with 8 positions matching TRBD1. The tail of the sequence fits TRBJ2-7 better, so the J call may be wrong. The CDR3 covers 15 residues. Germline V gene data show CDR1 as MNHEY and CDR2 as SVGAGI. CDR3 protein: CAGSYSGQGIYEQYF. In DNA form, the CDR3 reads TGTGCCGGCAGTTACAGTGGACAGGGAATCTACGAGCAGTACTTC.

The chain combines TRBV6-6 with TRBJ2-5; no firm D call. The CDR3 totals 14 residues. V was shortened by 6 bases and J by 5 bases, with 16 bases between the two germline ends. Germline values: CDR1 MNHNY, CDR2 SVGAGI (reference sequence). The CDR3 loop reads CASSNLDWRETQYF. For the CDR3, the DNA is TGTGCCAGCAGCAACCTCGACTGGCGGGAGACCCAGTACTTC.

This clonotype has at least ten counts. This chain connects TRBV7-2 to TRBJ2-3; D might be TRBD2 (5 bases). Germline assignment: CDR1 SGHTA and CDR2 FQGNSA. There are 17 residues in the CDR3. The germline V and J ends were trimmed by 5 bases and 2 bases, with 20 bases remaining between them. The CDR3 DNA reads TGTGCCAGCAGCCCCCCCCCGGGGTCGTCGATCACAGATACGCAGTATTTT. Translating it yields CASSPPPGSSITDTQYF.

This clonotype was counted ten times or more. V gene TRBV25-1 combines with J gene TRBJ1-2; no definite D call. The V gene's germline CDR1 is MGHDK and CDR2 SYGVNS. V was shortened by 3 bases and J by 0 bases, with 5 bases between the two germline ends. The CDR3 contains 13 residues. The CDR3 nucleotides are TGTGCCAGCAGTGATGGGGCTAACTATGGCTACACCTTC. Residues: CASSDGANYGYTF.

This clonotype was observed a handful of times. The chain links TRBV13 to TRBJ2-1; 12 positions match TRBD2. This CDR3 is 19 amino acids long. Germline assignment: CDR1 PRHDT and CDR2 FYEKMQ (reference sequence). V gave up 0 bases and J gave up 0 bases; unmatched junction bases: 6. DNA of the CDR3: TGTGCCAGCAGCTTAGGACTAGCGGGGGGCATAAGCTCCTACAATGAGCAGTTCTTC. Protein: CASSLGLAGGISSYNEQFF.